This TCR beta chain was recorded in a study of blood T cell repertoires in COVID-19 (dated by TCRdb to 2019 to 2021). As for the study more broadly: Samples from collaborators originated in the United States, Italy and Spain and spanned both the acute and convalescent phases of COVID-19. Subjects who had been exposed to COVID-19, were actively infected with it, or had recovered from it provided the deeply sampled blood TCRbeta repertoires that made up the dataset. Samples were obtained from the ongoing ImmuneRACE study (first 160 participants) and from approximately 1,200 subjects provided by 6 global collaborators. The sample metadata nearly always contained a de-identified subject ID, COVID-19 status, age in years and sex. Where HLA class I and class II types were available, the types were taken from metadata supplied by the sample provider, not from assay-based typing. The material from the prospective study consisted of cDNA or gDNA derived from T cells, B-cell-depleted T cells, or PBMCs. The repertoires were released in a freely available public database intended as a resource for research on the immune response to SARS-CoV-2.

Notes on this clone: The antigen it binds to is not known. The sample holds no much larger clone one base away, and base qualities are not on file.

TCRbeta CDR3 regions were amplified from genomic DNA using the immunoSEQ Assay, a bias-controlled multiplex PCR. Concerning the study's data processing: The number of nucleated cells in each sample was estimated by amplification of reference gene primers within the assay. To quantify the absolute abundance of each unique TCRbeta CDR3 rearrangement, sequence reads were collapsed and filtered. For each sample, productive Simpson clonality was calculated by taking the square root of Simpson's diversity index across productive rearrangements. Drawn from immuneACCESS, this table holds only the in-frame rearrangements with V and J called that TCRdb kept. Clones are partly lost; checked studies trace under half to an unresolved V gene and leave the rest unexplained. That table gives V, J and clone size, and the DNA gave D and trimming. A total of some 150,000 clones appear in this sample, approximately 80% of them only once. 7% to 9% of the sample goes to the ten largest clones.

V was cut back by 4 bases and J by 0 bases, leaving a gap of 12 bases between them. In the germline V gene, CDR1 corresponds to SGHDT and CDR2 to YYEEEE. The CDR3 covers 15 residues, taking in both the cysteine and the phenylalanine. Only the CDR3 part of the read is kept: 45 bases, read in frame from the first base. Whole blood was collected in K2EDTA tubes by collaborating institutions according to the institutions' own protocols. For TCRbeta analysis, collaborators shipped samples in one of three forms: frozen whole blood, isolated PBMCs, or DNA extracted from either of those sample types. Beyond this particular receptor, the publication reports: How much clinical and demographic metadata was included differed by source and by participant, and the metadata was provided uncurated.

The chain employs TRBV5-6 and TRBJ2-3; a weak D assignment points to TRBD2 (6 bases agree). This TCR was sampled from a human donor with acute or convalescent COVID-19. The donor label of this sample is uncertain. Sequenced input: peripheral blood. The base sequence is TGTGCCAGCAGCCCCGGGACTTTCAGCACAGATACGCAGTATTTT. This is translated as CASSPGTFSTDTQYF.